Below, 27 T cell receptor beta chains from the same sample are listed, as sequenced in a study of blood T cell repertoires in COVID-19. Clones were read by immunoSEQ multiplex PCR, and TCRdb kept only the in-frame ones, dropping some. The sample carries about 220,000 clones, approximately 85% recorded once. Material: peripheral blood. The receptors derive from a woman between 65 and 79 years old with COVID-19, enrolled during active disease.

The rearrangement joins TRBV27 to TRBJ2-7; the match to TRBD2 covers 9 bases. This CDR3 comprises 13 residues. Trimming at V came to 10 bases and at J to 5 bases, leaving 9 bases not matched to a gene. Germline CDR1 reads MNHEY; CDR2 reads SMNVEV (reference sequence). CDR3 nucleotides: TGTGCCACGATAGCGGGAGCTGGTAACGAGCAGTACTTC. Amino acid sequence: CATIAGAGNEQYF.

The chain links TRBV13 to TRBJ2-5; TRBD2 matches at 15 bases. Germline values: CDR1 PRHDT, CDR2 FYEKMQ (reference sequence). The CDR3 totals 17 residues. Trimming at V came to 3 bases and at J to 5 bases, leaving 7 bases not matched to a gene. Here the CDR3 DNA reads TGTGCCAGCAGCTTTAGGACTAGCGGGAGGGCCTGGGAGACCCAGTACTTC. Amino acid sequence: CASSFRTSGRAWETQYF.

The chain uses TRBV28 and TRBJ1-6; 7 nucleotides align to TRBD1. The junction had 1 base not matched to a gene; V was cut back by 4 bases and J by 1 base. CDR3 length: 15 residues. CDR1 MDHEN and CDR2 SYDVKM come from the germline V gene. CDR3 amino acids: CASSWGQSYNSPLHF. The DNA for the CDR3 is TGTGCCAGCAGTTGGGGACAGTCCTATAATTCACCCCTCCACTTT.

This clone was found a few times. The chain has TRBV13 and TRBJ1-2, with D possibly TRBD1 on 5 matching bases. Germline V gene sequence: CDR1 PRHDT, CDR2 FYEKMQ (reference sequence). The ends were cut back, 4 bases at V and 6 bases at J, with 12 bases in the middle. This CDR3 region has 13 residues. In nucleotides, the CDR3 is TGTGCCAGCAGCTACAGGACCCGGGATGGCTACACCTTC. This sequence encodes CASSYRTRDGYTF. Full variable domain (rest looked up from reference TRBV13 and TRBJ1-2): AAGVIQSPRHLIKEKRETATLKCYPIPRHDTVYWYQQGPGQDPQFLISFYEKMQSDKGSIPDRFSAQQFSDYHSELNMSSLELGDSALYFCASSYRTRDGYTFGSGTRLTVV.

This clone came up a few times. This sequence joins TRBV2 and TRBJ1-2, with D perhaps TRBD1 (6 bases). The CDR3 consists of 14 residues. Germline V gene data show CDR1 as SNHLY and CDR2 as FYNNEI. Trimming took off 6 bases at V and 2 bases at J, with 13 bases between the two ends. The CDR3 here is CASRKDQGNYGYTF. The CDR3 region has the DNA TGTGCCAGCAGGAAAGACCAGGGGAACTATGGCTACACCTTC. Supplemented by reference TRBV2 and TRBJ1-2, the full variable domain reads EPEVTQTPSHQVTQMGQEVILRCVPISNHLYFYWYRQILGQKVEFLVSFYNNEISEKSEIFDDQFSVERPDGSNFTLKIRSTKLEDSAMYFCASRKDQGNYGYTFGSGTRLTVV.

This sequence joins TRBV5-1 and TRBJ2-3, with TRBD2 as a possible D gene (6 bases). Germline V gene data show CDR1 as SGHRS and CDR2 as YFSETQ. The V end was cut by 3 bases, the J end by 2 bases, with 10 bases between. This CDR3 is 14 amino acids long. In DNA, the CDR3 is TGCGCCAGCAGCTGGGGGGACCTCACAGATACGCAGTATTTT. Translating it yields CASSWGDLTDTQYF.

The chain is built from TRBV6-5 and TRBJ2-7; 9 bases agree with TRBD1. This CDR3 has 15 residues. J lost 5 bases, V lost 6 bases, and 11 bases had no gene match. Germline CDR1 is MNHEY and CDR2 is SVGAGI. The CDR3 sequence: CASREIRTGENEQYF. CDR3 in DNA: TGTGCCAGCAGGGAGATACGGACAGGGGAAAACGAGCAGTACTTC.

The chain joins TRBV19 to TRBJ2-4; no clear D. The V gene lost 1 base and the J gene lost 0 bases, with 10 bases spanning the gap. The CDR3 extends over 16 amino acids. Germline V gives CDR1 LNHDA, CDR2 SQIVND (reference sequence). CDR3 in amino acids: CASSIAWRRAKNIQYF. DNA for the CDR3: TGTGCCAGTAGTATAGCGTGGAGAAGAGCCAAAAACATTCAGTACTTC.

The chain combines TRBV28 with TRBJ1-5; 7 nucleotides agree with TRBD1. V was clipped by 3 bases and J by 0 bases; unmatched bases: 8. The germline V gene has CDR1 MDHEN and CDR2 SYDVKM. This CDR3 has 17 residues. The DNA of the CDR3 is TGTGCCAGCAGTTTCAGGGGGATCATAAATAGCAATCAGCCCCAGCATTTT. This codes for CASSFRGIINSNQPQHF. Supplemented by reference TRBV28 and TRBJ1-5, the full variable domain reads DVKVTQSSRYLVKRTGEKVFLECVQDMDHENMFWYRQDPGLGLRLIYFSYDVKMKEKGDIPEGYSVSREKKERFSLILESASTNQTSMYLCASSFRGIINSNQPQHFGDGTRLSIL.

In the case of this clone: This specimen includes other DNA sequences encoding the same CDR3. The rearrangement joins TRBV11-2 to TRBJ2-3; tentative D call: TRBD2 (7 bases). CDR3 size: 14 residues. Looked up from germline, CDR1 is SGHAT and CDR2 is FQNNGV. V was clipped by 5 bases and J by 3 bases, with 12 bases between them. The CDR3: CASSLAGATDTQYF. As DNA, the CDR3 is TGTGCCAGCAGCCTTGCGGGGGCTACAGATACGCAGTATTTT. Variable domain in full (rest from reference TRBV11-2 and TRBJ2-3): EAGVAQSPRYKIIEKRQSVAFWCNPISGHATLYWYQQILGQGPKLLIQFQNNGVVDDSQLPKDRFSAERLKGVDSTLKIQPAKLEDSAVYLCASSLAGATDTQYFGPGTRLTVL.

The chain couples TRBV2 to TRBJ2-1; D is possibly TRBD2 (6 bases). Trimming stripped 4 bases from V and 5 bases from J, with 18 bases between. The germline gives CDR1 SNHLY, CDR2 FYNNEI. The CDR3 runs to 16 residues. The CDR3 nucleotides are TGTGCCAGCAGTGCACAAGGAGGGAGAGGGGACAATGAGCAGTTCTTC. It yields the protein CASSAQGGRGDNEQFF.

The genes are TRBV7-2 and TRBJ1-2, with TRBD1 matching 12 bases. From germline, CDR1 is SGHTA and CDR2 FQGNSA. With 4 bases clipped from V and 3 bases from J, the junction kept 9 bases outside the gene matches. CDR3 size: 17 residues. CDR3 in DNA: TGTGCCAGCAGCTCGGGACAGGGGGCTGGGACCGACTATGGCTACACCTTC. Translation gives CASSSGQGAGTDYGYTF.

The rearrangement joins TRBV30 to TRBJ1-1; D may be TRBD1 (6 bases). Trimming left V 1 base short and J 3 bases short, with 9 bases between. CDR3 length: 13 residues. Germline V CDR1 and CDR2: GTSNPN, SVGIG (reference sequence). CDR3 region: CAWSAQGYTEAFF. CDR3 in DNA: TGTGCCTGGAGTGCACAGGGATACACTGAAGCTTTCTTT.

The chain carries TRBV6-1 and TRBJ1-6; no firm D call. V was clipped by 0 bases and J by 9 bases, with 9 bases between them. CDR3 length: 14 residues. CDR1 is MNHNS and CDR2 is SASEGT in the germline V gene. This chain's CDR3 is CASSEARVVSPLHF. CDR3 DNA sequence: TGTGCCAGCAGTGAAGCCCGGGTCGTTTCACCCCTCCACTTT.

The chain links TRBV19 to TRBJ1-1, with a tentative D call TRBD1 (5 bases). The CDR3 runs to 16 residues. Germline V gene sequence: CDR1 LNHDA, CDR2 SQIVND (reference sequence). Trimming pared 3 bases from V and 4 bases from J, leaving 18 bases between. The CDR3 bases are TGTGCCAGTAGTATCGGGGGTAGGGGAGGTGGCACTGAAGCTTTCTTT. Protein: CASSIGGRGGGTEAFF.

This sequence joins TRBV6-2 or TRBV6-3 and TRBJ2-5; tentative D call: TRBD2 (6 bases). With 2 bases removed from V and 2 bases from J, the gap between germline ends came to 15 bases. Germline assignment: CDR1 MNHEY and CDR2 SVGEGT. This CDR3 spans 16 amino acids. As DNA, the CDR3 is TGTGCCAGCAGTTACGCCATGGGGCGGGATCAAGAGACCCAGTACTTC. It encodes CASSYAMGRDQETQYF.

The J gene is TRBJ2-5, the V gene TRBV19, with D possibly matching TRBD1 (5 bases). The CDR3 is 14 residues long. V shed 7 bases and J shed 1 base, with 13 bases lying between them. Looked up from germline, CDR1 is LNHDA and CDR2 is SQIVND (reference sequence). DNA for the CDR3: TGTGCCAGTACCGAAACAGGTTTCCAAGAGACCCAGTACTTC. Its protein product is CASTETGFQETQYF.

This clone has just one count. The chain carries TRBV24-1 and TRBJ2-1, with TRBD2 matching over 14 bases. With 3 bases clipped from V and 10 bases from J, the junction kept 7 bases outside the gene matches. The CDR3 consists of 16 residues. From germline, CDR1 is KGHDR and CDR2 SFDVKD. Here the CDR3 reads CATSDPGTSGSSEQFF. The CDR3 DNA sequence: TGTGCCACCAGTGATCCCGGGACTAGCGGGAGTAGCGAGCAGTTCTTC.

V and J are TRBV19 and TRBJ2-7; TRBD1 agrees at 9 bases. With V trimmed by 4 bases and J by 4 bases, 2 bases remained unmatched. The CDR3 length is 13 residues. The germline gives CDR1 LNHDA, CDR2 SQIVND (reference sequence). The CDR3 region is CASSTGTGYEQYF. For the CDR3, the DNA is TGTGCCAGTAGTACGGGGACAGGGTACGAGCAGTACTTC.

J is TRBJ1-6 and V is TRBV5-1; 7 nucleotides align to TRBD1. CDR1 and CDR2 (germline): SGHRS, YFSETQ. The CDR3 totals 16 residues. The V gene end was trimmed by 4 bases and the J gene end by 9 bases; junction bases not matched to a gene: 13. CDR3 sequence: CASSPDRSFRSSPLHF. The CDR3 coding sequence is TGCGCCAGCAGCCCGGACAGGTCTTTTCGAAGTTCACCCCTCCACTTT. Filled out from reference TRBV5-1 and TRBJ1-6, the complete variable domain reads KAGVTQTPRYLIKTRGQQVTLSCSPISGHRSVSWYQQTPGQGLQFLFEYFSETQRNKGNFPGRFSGRQFSNSRSEMNVSTLELGDSALYLCASSPDRSFRSSPLHFGNGTRLTVT.

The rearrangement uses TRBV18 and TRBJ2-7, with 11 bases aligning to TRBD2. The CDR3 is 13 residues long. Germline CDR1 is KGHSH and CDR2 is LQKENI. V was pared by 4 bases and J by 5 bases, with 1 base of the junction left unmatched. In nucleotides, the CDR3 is TGTGCCAGCTCACTTAGCGGGAGGGACGAGCAGTACTTC. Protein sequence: CASSLSGRDEQYF.

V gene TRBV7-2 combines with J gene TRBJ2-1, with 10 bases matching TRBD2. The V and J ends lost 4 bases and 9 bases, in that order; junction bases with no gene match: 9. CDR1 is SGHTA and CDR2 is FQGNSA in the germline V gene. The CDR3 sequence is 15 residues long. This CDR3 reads CASSSGLAGVGEQFF. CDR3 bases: TGTGCCAGCAGCTCCGGGCTAGCGGGAGTTGGTGAGCAGTTCTTC. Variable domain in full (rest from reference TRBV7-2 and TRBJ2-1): GAGVSQSPSNKVTEKGKDVELRCDPISGHTALYWYRQSLGQGLEFLIYFQGNSAPDKSGLPSDRFSAERTGGSVSTLTIQRTQQEDSAVYLCASSSGLAGVGEQFFGPGTRLTVL.

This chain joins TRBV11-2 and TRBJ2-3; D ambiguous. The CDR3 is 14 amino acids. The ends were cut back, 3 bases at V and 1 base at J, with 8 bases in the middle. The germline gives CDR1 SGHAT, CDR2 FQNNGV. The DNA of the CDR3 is TGTGCCAGCAGCTTTAACACCGGCACAGATACGCAGTATTTT. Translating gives CASSFNTGTDTQYF.

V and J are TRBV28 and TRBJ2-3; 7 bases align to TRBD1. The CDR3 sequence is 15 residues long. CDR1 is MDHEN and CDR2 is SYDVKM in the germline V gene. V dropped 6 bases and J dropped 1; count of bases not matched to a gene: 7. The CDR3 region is CASSDRDSGTDTQYF. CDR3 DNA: TGTGCCAGCAGCGACCGGGACAGCGGCACAGATACGCAGTATTTT. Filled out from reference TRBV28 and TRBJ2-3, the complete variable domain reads DVKVTQSSRYLVKRTGEKVFLECVQDMDHENMFWYRQDPGLGLRLIYFSYDVKMKEKGDIPEGYSVSREKKERFSLILESASTNQTSMYLCASSDRDSGTDTQYFGPGTRLTVL.

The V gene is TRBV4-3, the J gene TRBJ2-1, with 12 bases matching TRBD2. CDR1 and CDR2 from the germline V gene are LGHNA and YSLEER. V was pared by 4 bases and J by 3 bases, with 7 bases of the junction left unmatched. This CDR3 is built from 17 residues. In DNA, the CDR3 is TGCGCCAGCAGCCTCCGACTAGCGGGAGTCAACTACAATGAGCAGTTCTTC. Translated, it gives CASSLRLAGVNYNEQFF.

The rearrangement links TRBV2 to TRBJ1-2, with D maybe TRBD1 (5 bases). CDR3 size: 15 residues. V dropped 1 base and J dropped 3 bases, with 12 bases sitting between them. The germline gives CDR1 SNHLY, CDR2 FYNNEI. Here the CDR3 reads CASSEDVQGHYGYTF. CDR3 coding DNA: TGTGCCAGCAGTGAAGATGTTCAGGGCCACTATGGCTACACCTTC.

CDR3 loop: CASSTSLGRGYNEQFF. The CDR3 nucleotides read TGTGCCAGCTCAACCTCCCTAGGCCGAGGCTACAATGAGCAGTTCTTC. V usage is TRBV18 and J usage is TRBJ2-1; D call uncertain. V gave up 5 bases and J gave up 3 bases, with 17 bases separating them. Germline V gene data show CDR1 as KGHSH and CDR2 as LQKENI. The CDR3 totals 16 residues. Full variable domain (remainder filled in from reference TRBV18 and TRBJ2-1): NAGVMQNPRHLVRRRGQEARLRCSPMKGHSHVYWYRQLPEEGLKFMVYLQKENIIDESGMPKERFSAEFPKEGPSILRIQQVVRGDSAAYFCASSTSLGRGYNEQFFGPGTRLTVL.